A single sample gave rise to the 11 T cell receptor beta chains below, sequenced in a study of T cell clonality in common variable immunodeficiency. The study's findings and limits: Fewer deletions and N-nucleotide insertions were reportedly seen in common variable immunodeficiency TCR beta sequences.

Libraries were prepared by immunoSEQ multiplex PCR; TCRdb keeps only in-frame clonotypes and omits some of them. The data show fewer than 30,000 clones, with none appearing a single time. These receptors are not linked to any known antigen. The source material was peripheral blood mononuclear cells. These receptors originate from a human donor with common variable immunodeficiency.

This clone was counted between two and nine times. The read falls 3 residues short of the CDR3 end, and the missing part is taken from the germline J gene. The chain recombines TRBV7-2 with TRBJ2-7; TRBD2 aligns across 8 bases. The CDR3 is 14 residues long. Losses at the gene ends were 6 bases for V and 2 bases for J; bases not matched to a gene: 6. The V gene's germline CDR1 is SGHTA and CDR2 FQGNSA. Partial CDR3 DNA: TGTGCCAGCAGTCGAAGCGGGAGAACCTACGAG. This encodes CASSRSGRTYE. The entire CDR3 sequence reads CASSRSGRTYEQYF.

As regards this clone: Sequencing ends 3 residues short of the CDR3 end; the germline J gene provides the rest. The chain couples TRBV19 to TRBJ1-1; possible D gene TRBD1, 6 bases. Trimming left V 5 bases short and J 4 bases short, with 14 bases between. CDR1 is LNHDA, CDR2 SQIVND, per germline (reference sequence). The CDR3 has 14 amino acids. CDR3 protein: CASSPGQFITEAFF. CDR3 DNA, as far as it was read: TGTGCCAGTAGTCCCGGACAGTTCATCACTGAA.

On this clone: The read stops 3 residues short of the end of the CDR3; the missing end is completed from the germline J gene. The chain couples TRBV19 to TRBJ1-2; 7 nucleotides align to TRBD1. The CDR3 runs 12 residues. The ends lost 4 bases at V and 5 bases at J; junction bases unmatched: 1. Germline V gives CDR1 LNHDA, CDR2 SQIVND (reference sequence). The sequenced CDR3 bases are TGTGCCAGTAGTAACAGGGGATATGGC. Protein product: CASSNRGYG. The CDR3 in its entirety is CASSNRGYGYTF. Combining the CDR3 with reference TRBV19 and TRBJ1-2 gives the whole variable domain DGGITQSPKYLFRKEGQNVTLSCEQNLNHDAMYWYRQDPGQGLRLIYYSQIVNDFQKGDIAEGYSVSREKKESFPLTVTSAQKNPTAFYLCASSNRGYGYTFGSGTRLTVV.

This clone was seen at least ten times. The CDR3 end falls 3 residues outside the read, so it is completed with the germline J gene. V usage is TRBV7-8 and J usage is TRBJ2-1, with D tentatively TRBD2 (5 bases). Germline V gene lookup returns CDR1 SGHVS and CDR2 FQNEAQ. The CDR3 runs 15 residues. The V gene lost 8 bases and the J gene lost 5 bases, with 19 bases spanning the gap. The CDR3 is CASQPLATRNNEQFF. The part of the CDR3 DNA that was read is TGTGCCAGCCAGCCGCTTGCCACTAGAAACAATGAG.

This clone was recorded many times. The read ends 3 residues shy of where the CDR3 ends; the end is completed using the germline J gene. This chain joins TRBV29-1 and TRBJ2-1; D possibly corresponds to TRBD1 (6 bases). Trimming pared 6 bases from V and 4 bases from J, leaving 10 bases between. CDR1 and CDR2 from the germline V gene are SQVTM and ANQGSEA. This CDR3 region has 12 residues. The sequenced part of the CDR3 DNA is TGCAGCGTCGCCACAGGGTACAATGAG. This sequence encodes CSVATGYNE. The full-length CDR3 reads as CSVATGYNEQFF.

A few counts support this clone. The read terminates 3 residues before the CDR3 end, so the remaining end is supplied by the germline J gene. The chain links TRBV5-1 to TRBJ2-3; the match to TRBD2 covers 10 bases. Germline V gene sequence: CDR1 SGHRS, CDR2 YFSETQ. The CDR3 has 15 residues. The DNA read from the CDR3 is TGCGCCAGCAGCTTGGAAGCGCTAGCGGGAGAGACG. Residues: CASSLEALAGET. The CDR3 as a whole reads CASSLEALAGETQYF.

The table lists this clone with many counts. Read data end 3 residues before the CDR3 end; the end is taken from the germline J gene. The V gene is TRBV5-1, the J gene TRBJ2-1; 14 nucleotides match TRBD2. Germline V gene sequence: CDR1 SGHRS, CDR2 YFSETQ. The ends lost 3 bases at V and 3 bases at J; junction bases unmatched: 17. The CDR3 has 21 amino acids. The CDR3 loop reads CASSWGLRGGLAGGVYNEQFF. CDR3 bases read: TGCGCCAGCAGCTGGGGGCTCAGGGGCGGACTAGCGGGAGGAGTCTACAATGAG.

This clone was recorded many times. The CDR3 end is not reached by the read, which stops 3 residues before it; the germline J gene fills it in. The chain has TRBV6-1 and TRBJ2-5, with no clear D. The CDR3 spans 13 residues. Trimming left V 2 bases short and J 4 bases short, with 8 bases between. The germline V gene encodes CDR1 MNHNS and CDR2 SASEGT. The CDR3 spells CASSEFTGETQYF. The DNA read from the CDR3 is TGTGCCAGCAGTGAATTTACTGGAGAGACC.

This clone was seen ten or more times. The read falls 3 residues short of the CDR3 end, and the missing part is taken from the germline J gene. This chain links TRBV20-1 with TRBJ1-2; TRBD1 agrees at 10 bases. The CDR3 has 13 amino acids. CDR1 is DFQATT, CDR2 SNEGSKA, per germline (reference sequence). The sequenced CDR3 bases are TGCAGTGCTCCACCCGGGACAGGGGTGGGC. This sequence encodes CSAPPGTGVG. In full, the CDR3 is CSAPPGTGVGYTF.

At least ten counts were recorded for this clone. The read ends 3 residues early relative to the CDR3; the germline J gene fills the gap. This chain uses TRBV19 with TRBJ1-5, with TRBD1 matching 9 bases. Germline CDR1 LNHDA, CDR2 SQIVND (reference sequence). V lost 5 bases and J lost 7; bases outside the gene matches: 6. The CDR3 consists of 14 residues. CDR3: CASSPDRGGQPQHF. The sequenced CDR3 bases are TGTGCCAGTAGTCCCGACAGGGGGGGACAGCCC.

A word on this clone: Read coverage stops 3 residues before the CDR3 terminus; the germline J gene supplies the remainder. The chain carries TRBV7-9 and TRBJ2-1, with TRBD1 identical over 10 bases. There are 15 residues in the CDR3. Germline V gives CDR1 SEHNR, CDR2 FQNEAQ (reference sequence). Unmatched junction bases numbered 10, after V lost 5 bases and J lost 9 bases. This chain's CDR3 is CASSTSGTGAREQFF. The CDR3 DNA, read in part, is TGTGCCAGCAGCACATCCGGGACAGGGGCCCGTGAG.